Shown below are 3 T cell receptor beta chains from a single sample sequenced in a study of T cell clones after liver transplantation. Profiled with immunoSEQ multiplex PCR; TCRdb holds only in-frame clones, not every one. The profile covers about 120,000 clones, with 75% to 95% appearing a single time and 0.65% to 0.85% taken by the ten largest. The starting material was CD4+ T cells from blood, obtained 12 months after liver transplant. The receptors here all came from a human patient who received a liver transplant. Among the T cells, some may be from the graft donor.

V usage is TRBV29-1 and J usage is TRBJ1-2; D might be TRBD1 (5 bases). The CDR3 loop spans 10 amino acids. V was trimmed by 6 bases and J by 6 bases, leaving 8 bases between them. Germline assignment: CDR1 SQVTM and CDR2 ANQGSEA. This CDR3 reads CSVGANGYTF. CDR3 nucleotide sequence: TGCAGCGTCGGGGCGAATGGCTACACCTTC. Using reference TRBV29-1 and TRBJ1-2 for the parts outside the CDR3, the full variable domain is SAVISQKPSRDICQRGTSLTIQCQVDSQVTMMFWYRQQPGQSLTLIATANQGSEATYESGFVIDKFPISRPNLTFSTLTVSNMSPEDSSIYLCSVGANGYTFGSGTRLTVV.

A remark on this clone: At the DNA level, this CDR3 is encoded by other sequences in the same sample as well. This chain connects TRBV6-5 to TRBJ1-1; D gene unclear. The V gene's germline CDR1 is MNHEY and CDR2 SVGAGI. V was shortened by 9 bases and J by 0 bases, with 14 bases between the two germline ends. The CDR3 is 14 amino acids. The CDR3 reads CASSKAFMNTEAFF. The CDR3 DNA is TGTGCCAGTTCAAAGGCCTTCATGAACACTGAAGCTTTCTTT.

A word on this clone: Different DNA sequences within this sample yield the same CDR3. The rearrangement joins TRBV30 to TRBJ1-6; D is uncertain. Germline V gene data show CDR1 as GTSNPN and CDR2 as SVGIG (reference sequence). The germline V and J ends were trimmed by 0 bases and 7 bases, with 7 bases remaining between them. This CDR3 region has 13 residues. CDR3 sequence (DNA): TGTGCCTGGAGTGTACCCGGGAATTCACCCCTCCACTTT. Its protein product is CAWSVPGNSPLHF.